A selection of T cell receptor beta chains follows, all from one sample in a study of beta chain features in type 1 diabetes. The method was immunoSEQ multiplex PCR; TCRdb's version includes in-frame clones alone and lacks a portion of them. Among about 260,000 clones listed, roughly 25% were seen once. Sequencing was carried out using naive CD4+ T cells from blood. The receptors originated from a woman aged 25 to 39 with type 1 diabetes. Both conserved end residues are part of each CDR3.

V: TRBV2; J: TRBJ2-1; CDR3: CASNGGGKYNEQFF
V: TRBV7-9; J: TRBJ1-2; CDR3: CASSFRRSGGTGNYGYTF
V: TRBV15; J: TRBJ1-1; CDR3: CATSREYGWTANTEAFF
V: TRBV5-1; J: TRBJ2-7; CDR3: CASRPGQGSEQYF
V: TRBV5-1; J: TRBJ2-1; CDR3: CASSLASGRAGYNEQFF
V: TRBV11-2; J: TRBJ2-1; CDR3: CASSPRLADSYNEQFF
V: TRBV2; J: TRBJ2-6; CDR3: CATGGERGANVLTF
V: TRBV7-2; J: TRBJ2-4; CDR3: CASRVEGTKNIQYF
V: TRBV18; J: TRBJ2-1; CDR3: CASSPSGGNNEQFF
V: TRBV30; J: TRBJ2-6; CDR3: CACPPGRGSSGANVLTF
V: TRBV9; J: TRBJ2-5; CDR3: CASTRNRAGETQYF
V: TRBV5-1; J: TRBJ2-7; CDR3: CASSLGQGLRYEQYF
V: TRBV4-2; J: TRBJ2-7; CDR3: CASSPGTLISYEQYF
V: TRBV10-3; J: TRBJ2-1; CDR3: CAISGKSGSLGNEQFF
V: TRBV19; J: TRBJ1-4; CDR3: CASSRGALLGVNEKLFF
V: TRBV7-8; J: TRBJ2-2; CDR3: CASSLRLAANTGELFF
V: TRBV6-5; J: TRBJ1-2; CDR3: CASSYSSGYYGYTF
V: TRBV29-1; J: TRBJ2-1; CDR3: CSVDRSGNEQFF
V: TRBV5-1; J: TRBJ2-1; CDR3: CASSQGLAGVSEQFF
V: TRBV25-1; J: TRBJ2-7; CDR3: CASSEWSGSSYEQYF
V: TRBV2; J: TRBJ1-2; CDR3: CASSVSPNYGYTF
V: TRBV30; J: TRBJ1-4; CDR3: CAWSGGHSEKLFF
V: TRBV4-3; J: TRBJ2-3; CDR3: CASSQFYRVNTDTQYF
V: TRBV21-1; J: TRBJ2-5; CDR3: CASSKANKETQYF
V: TRBV7-3; J: TRBJ2-6; CDR3: CASSPWDRAGVLTF
V: TRBV4-2; J: TRBJ2-2; CDR3: CASSPQDRGFTGELFF
V: TRBV15; J: TRBJ1-2; CDR3: CATSRDFDYGYTF
V: TRBV6-6; J: TRBJ2-3; CDR3: CASSPDRGYLQYF
V: TRBV19; J: TRBJ2-1; CDR3: CASSIDRLDEQFF
V: TRBV2; J: TRBJ1-2; CDR3: CASTAQGMINYGYTF
V: TRBV30; J: TRBJ2-7; CDR3: CAWSSGRGGDF
V: TRBV4-2; J: TRBJ2-1; CDR3: CASSSPGLNRGEQFF
V: TRBV30; J: TRBJ2-7; CDR3: CAWAGQGTYEQYF
V: TRBV28; J: TRBJ2-7; CDR3: CASSSGGPYEQYF
V: TRBV25-1; J: TRBJ1-4; CDR3: CASSEYPTGMGEKLFF
V: TRBV21-1; J: TRBJ1-2; CDR3: CASSKKGQSNYGYTF
V: TRBV27; J: TRBJ1-1; CDR3: CASSSQGGITEAFF
V: TRBV2; J: TRBJ2-7; CDR3: CASKGGPPYEQYF
V: TRBV9; J: TRBJ1-5; CDR3: CASSGGGDSYSNQPQHF
V: TRBV28; J: TRBJ1-2; CDR3: CASSLIPRGYGYTF
V: TRBV5-6; J: TRBJ1-2; CDR3: CASSLVQGSGYTF